The 14 T cell receptor beta chains given below trace back to one sample, sequenced in a study of human T cells and chemical hapten exposure. Noted time point: patch test 1, 2 weeks after DPC sensitization. Treatment specified: therapeutic diphenylcyclopropenone sensitization with weekly scalp DPC. TCRdb analysed the RACE reads with MiXCR anew, one entry per CDR3 protein. The table has 40,000 to 60,000 distinct CDR3 sequences, approximately 9.1% seen once. This sample comprised whole blood, obtained in connection with sensitization to the hapten diphenylcyclopropenone (DPC). The receptors shown here come from a woman aged 45-60 years with alopecia areata. Some clones in this sample may be carry-over from other donors' samples.

Many counts were recorded for this clonotype. The rearrangement joins TRBV29-1 to TRBJ2-1; D remains ambiguous. Trimming stripped 6 bases from V and 0 bases from J, with 9 bases between. Germline V gene sequence: CDR1 SQVTM, CDR2 ANQGSEA. The CDR3 spans 13 residues. The CDR3 loop is CSVLWSSYNEQFF. CDR3 in DNA: TGCAGCGTCCTATGGAGCTCCTACAATGAGCAGTTCTTC.

This clonotype was picked up many times. The chain has TRBV29-1 and TRBJ2-5, with D possibly being TRBD2 (5 bases). The germline V and J ends were trimmed by 5 bases and 5 bases, with 6 bases remaining between them. The CDR3 is 10 amino acids. CDR1 and CDR2 from the germline V gene are SQVTM and ANQGSEA. The CDR3, as DNA: TGCAGCGTTAGGAGGGAGACCCAGTACTTC. This codes for CSVRRETQYF.

This clonotype was detected ten times or more. The chain employs TRBV20-1 and TRBJ2-1; 8 nucleotides agree with TRBD2. CDR3 length equals 17 residues. CDR1 and CDR2 (germline): DFQATT, SNEGSKA (reference sequence). J lost 10 bases, V lost 0 bases, and 17 bases had no gene match. CDR3: CSARDFREGREGQEQFF. The CDR3 DNA sequence: TGCAGTGCTAGAGATTTCCGGGAGGGCCGGGAGGGGCAGGAGCAGTTCTTC.

The genes are TRBV9 and TRBJ1-5, with a weak D call TRBD1 (5 bases). Germline V gives CDR1 SGDLS, CDR2 YYNGEE. CDR3 size: 15 residues. V lost 4 bases, J lost 4 bases, and 15 bases lay in between. The CDR3 protein is CASSSSPGRNQPQHF. The CDR3 nucleotides are TGTGCCAGCAGCTCCAGTCCAGGGAGGAATCAGCCCCAGCATTTT.

In its sample, this clonotype was seen many times. J is TRBJ1-1 and V is TRBV7-8; D might be TRBD1 (6 bases). This CDR3 spans 14 amino acids. CDR1 is SGHVS and CDR2 is FQNEAQ in the germline V gene. Trimming left V 5 bases short and J 1 base short, with 11 bases between. In nucleotides, the CDR3 is TGTGCCAGCAGCGCAGGGGCAAAGAACACTGAAGCTTTCTTT. Amino acid sequence: CASSAGAKNTEAFF.

This clonotype has at least ten counts. This chain joins TRBV19 and TRBJ2-5; either TRBD1 or TRBD2 may supply D (5 bases each). The CDR3 sequence is 15 residues long. V gave up 7 bases and J gave up 1 base, with 16 bases separating them. The germline gives CDR1 LNHDA, CDR2 SQIVND (reference sequence). CDR3 nucleotide sequence: TGTGCCAGTAAACCCGGTGGGGGACCCCAAGAGACCCAGTACTTC. Its protein product is CASKPGGGPQETQYF.

This clonotype was found many times. The chain employs TRBV29-1 and TRBJ1-5; D remains ambiguous. CDR1 and CDR2 (germline): SQVTM, ANQGSEA. The length of the CDR3 is 14 residues. With 5 bases removed from V and 0 bases from J, the gap between germline ends came to 11 bases. For the CDR3, the DNA is TGCAGCGTTACAGACTCCAATAGCAATCAGCCCCAGCATTTT. The encoded protein is CSVTDSNSNQPQHF.

This clonotype showed up many times. Here the CDR3 reads CASSSDRGPSPGELFF. For the CDR3, the DNA is TGTGCCAGCTCATCTGACAGGGGGCCCTCCCCCGGGGAGCTGTTTTTT. The chain has TRBV18 and TRBJ2-2; 10 nucleotides match TRBD1. The V gene end was trimmed by 5 bases and the J gene end by 6 bases; junction bases not matched to a gene: 9. The CDR3 has 16 residues. Germline CDR1 and CDR2: KGHSH and LQKENI.

The J gene is TRBJ1-4, the V gene TRBV6-5; D not certain. Trimming stripped 5 bases from V and 5 bases from J, with 15 bases between. The V gene's germline CDR1 is MNHEY and CDR2 SVGAGI. The CDR3 is 15 amino acids. CDR3 sequence: CASSADGAGNEKLFF. In DNA form, the CDR3 reads TGTGCCAGCAGTGCTGACGGCGCGGGGAATGAAAAACTGTTTTTT.

This clonotype appeared many times. V and J are TRBV3-1 and TRBJ1-1; D gene ambiguous. Germline assignment: CDR1 LGHDT and CDR2 YNNKEL (reference sequence). V lost 3 bases, J lost 8 bases, and 16 bases lay in between. This CDR3 has 14 residues. The CDR3 is CASSHLDRLREAFF. The CDR3, as DNA: TGTGCCAGCAGCCATCTGGATCGTTTGAGGGAAGCTTTCTTT.

This clonotype was picked up many times. V usage is TRBV20-1 and J usage is TRBJ2-5, with TRBD1 matching 12 bases. The CDR3 has 16 amino acids. CDR1 and CDR2 from the germline V gene are DFQATT and SNEGSKA (reference sequence). The V and J ends lost 1 base and 5 bases, in that order; junction bases with no gene match: 8. The CDR3 sequence: CSARAGDRGRRETQYF. In DNA, the CDR3 is TGCAGTGCTAGAGCCGGGGACAGGGGGCGCAGGGAGACCCAGTACTTC.

This clonotype has a count of ten or more. The rearrangement joins TRBV20-1 to TRBJ2-3; 10 positions agree with TRBD2. The germline CDR1 and CDR2 sequences are DFQATT and SNEGSKA (reference sequence). The J segment lost 5 bases and the V segment lost 1 base, leaving 3 bases of the junction unmatched. This CDR3 comprises 14 residues. The CDR3 DNA reads TGCAGTGCTAGAGCTAGCGGGAGTCGAGATACGCAGTATTTT. Amino acids: CSARASGSRDTQYF.

This clonotype was recorded at least ten times. V is TRBV12-3 or TRBV12-4 and J is TRBJ2-3; TRBD2 agrees at 9 bases. The V segment lost 6 bases and the J segment 4 bases; nucleotides outside the gene matches: 14. This CDR3 has 17 amino acids. The CDR3 loop is CASRGRLAEYKSDTQYF. The CDR3 DNA reads as TGTGCCAGCAGGGGACGACTAGCGGAGTATAAGTCAGATACGCAGTATTTT.

The table lists this clonotype with many counts. The chain is built from TRBV9 and TRBJ1-2; D unresolved. Trimming shortened V by 3 bases and J by 6 bases, and 9 bases separated the two germline ends. In germline, CDR1 is SGDLS, CDR2 YYNGEE. The length of the CDR3 is 12 residues. The CDR3 loop reads CASSAALDGYTF. The CDR3 DNA reads TGTGCCAGCAGCGCCGCCCTTGATGGCTACACCTTC.